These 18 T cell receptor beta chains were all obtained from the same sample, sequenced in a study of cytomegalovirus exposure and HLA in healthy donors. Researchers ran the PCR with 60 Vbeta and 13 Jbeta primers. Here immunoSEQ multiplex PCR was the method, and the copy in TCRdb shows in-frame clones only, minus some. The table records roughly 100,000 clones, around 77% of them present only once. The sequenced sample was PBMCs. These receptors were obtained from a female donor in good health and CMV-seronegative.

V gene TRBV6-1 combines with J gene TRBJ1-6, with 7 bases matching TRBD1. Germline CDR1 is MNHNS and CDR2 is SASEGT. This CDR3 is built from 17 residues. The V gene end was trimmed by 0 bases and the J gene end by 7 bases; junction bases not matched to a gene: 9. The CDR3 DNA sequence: TGTGCCAGCAGTGAAGCCCCCTCGGGACAGTGGAATTCACCCCTCCACTTT. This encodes CASSEAPSGQWNSPLHF.

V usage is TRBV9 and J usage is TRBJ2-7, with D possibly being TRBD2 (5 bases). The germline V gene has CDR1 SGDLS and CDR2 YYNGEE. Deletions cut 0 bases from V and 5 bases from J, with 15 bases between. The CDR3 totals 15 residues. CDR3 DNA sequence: TGTGCCAGCAGCGTAGGCGGAAACCTAGCTCACGAGCAGTACTTC. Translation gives CASSVGGNLAHEQYF.

In DNA form, the CDR3 reads TGTGCCAGTAGTCCAACGGGACTAGCGGGGGGGAGCACAGATACGCAGTATTTT. This sequence encodes CASSPTGLAGGSTDTQYF. This chain links TRBV19 with TRBJ2-3, with 16 nucleotides matching TRBD2. The CDR3 runs 18 residues. Trimming cost V 5 bases and J 0 bases; bases outside gene matches: 5. Germline lookup yields CDR1 LNHDA and CDR2 SQIVND (reference sequence). Based on the CDR3 plus reference TRBV19 and TRBJ2-3, the full variable domain is DGGITQSPKYLFRKEGQNVTLSCEQNLNHDAMYWYRQDPGQGLRLIYYSQIVNDFQKGDIAEGYSVSREKKESFPLTVTSAQKNPTAFYLCASSPTGLAGGSTDTQYFGPGTRLTVL.

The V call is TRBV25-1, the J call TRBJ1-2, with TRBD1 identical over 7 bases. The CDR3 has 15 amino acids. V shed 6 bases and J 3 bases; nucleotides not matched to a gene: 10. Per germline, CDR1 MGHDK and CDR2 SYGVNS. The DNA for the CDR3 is TGTGCCAGCAGAGCTCGACAGGGAAATCACTATGGCTACACCTTC. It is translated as CASRARQGNHYGYTF.

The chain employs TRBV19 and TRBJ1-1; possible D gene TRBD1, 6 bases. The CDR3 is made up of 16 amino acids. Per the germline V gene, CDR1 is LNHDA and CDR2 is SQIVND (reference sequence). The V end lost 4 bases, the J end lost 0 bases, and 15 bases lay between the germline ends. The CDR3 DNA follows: TGTGCCAGTAGTACCGCCGGGGGGGCTTTGAACACTGAAGCTTTCTTT. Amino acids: CASSTAGGALNTEAFF.

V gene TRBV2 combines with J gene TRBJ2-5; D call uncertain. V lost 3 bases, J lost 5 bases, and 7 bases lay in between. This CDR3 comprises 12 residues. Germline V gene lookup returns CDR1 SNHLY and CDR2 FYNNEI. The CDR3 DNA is TGTGCCAGCAGTGATCTTCCCGAGACCCAGTACTTC. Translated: CASSDLPETQYF.

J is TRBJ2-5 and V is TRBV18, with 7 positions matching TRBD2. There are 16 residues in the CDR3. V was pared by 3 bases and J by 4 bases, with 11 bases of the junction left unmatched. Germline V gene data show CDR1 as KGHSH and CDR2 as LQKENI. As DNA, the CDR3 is TGTGCCAGCTCACCGGGACCCCCGGGGGGTCGAGAGACCCAGTACTTC. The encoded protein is CASSPGPPGGRETQYF.

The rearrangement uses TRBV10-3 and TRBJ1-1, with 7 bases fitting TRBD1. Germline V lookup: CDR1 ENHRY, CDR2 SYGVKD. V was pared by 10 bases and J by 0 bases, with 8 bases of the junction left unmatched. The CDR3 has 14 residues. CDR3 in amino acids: CATTGDRVNTEAFF. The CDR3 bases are TGTGCCACCACAGGGGACAGAGTGAACACTGAAGCTTTCTTT.

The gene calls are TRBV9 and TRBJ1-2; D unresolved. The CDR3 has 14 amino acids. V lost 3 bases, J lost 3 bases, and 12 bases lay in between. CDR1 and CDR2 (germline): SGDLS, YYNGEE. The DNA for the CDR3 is TGTGCCAGCAGCGAAAGCCAGGATGACTATGGCTACACCTTC. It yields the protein CASSESQDDYGYTF. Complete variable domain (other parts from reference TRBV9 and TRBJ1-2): DSGVTQTPKHLITATGQRVTLRCSPRSGDLSVYWYQQSLDQGLQFLIQYYNGEERAKGNILERFSAQQFPDLHSELNLSSLELGDSALYFCASSESQDDYGYTFGSGTRLTVV.

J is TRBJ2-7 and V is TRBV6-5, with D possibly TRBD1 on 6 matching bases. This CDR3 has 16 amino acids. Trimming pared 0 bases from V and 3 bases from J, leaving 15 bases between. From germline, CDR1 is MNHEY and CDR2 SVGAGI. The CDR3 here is CASSYSRGGRNYEQYF. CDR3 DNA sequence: TGTGCCAGCAGTTACTCGAGAGGGGGACGAAACTACGAGCAGTACTTC.

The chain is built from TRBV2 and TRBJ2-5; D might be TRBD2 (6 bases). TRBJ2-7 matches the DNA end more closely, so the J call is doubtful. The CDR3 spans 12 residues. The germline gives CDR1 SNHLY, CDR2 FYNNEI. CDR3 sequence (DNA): TGTGCCAGCAGTGCGACTAGTGACGAGCAGTACTTC. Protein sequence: CASSATSDEQYF.

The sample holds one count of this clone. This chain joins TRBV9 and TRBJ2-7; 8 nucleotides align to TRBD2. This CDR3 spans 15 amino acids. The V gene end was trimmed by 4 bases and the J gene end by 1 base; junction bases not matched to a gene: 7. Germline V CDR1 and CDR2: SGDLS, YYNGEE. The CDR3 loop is CASSSRGGPSYEQYF. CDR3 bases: TGTGCCAGCAGCTCACGGGGGGGCCCGTCCTACGAGCAGTACTTC.

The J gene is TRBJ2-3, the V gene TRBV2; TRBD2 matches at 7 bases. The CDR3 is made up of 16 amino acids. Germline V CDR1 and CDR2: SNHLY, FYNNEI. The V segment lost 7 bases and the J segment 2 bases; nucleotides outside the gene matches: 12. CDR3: CASTNPSGVSTDTQYF. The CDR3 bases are TGTGCCAGCACCAACCCAAGCGGGGTCTCCACAGATACGCAGTATTTT.

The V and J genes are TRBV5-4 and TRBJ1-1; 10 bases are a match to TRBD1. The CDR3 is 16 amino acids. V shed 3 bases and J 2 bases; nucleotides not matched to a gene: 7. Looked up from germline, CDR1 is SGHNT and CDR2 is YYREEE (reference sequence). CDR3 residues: CASSSAPTGGNTEAFF. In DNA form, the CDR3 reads TGTGCCAGCAGCTCGGCCCCGACAGGGGGCAACACTGAAGCTTTCTTT.

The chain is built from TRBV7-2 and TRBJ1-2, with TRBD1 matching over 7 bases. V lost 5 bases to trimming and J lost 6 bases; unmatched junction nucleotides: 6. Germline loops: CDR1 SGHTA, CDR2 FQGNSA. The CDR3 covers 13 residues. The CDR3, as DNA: TGTGCCAGCAGCCTACAGGGGAACGATGGCTACACCTTC. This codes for CASSLQGNDGYTF.

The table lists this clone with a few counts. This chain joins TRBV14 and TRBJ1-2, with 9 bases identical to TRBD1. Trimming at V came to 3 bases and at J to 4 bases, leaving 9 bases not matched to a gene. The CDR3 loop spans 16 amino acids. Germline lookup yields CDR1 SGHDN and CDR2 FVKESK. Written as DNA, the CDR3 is TGTGCCAGCAGCCATCGCCCGGGACAGGGAGGCTATGGCTACACCTTC. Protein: CASSHRPGQGGYGYTF.

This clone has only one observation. Here the CDR3 DNA reads TGTGCCAGCAGTTACTCGGCATGGAGGGTAACTGAAGCTTTCTTT. Its protein product is CASSYSAWRVTEAFF. J is TRBJ1-1 and V is TRBV6-5; D gene uncertain. CDR1 and CDR2 from the germline V gene are MNHEY and SVGAGI. Trimming stripped 0 bases from V and 5 bases from J, with 13 bases between. This CDR3 region has 15 residues.

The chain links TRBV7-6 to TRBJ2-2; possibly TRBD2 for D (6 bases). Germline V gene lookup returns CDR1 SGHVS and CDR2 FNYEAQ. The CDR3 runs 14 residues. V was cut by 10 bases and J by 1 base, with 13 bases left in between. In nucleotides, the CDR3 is TGTGCCAAAACCGGGACTGTGAACACCGGGGAGCTGTTTTTT. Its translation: CAKTGTVNTGELFF.